This T cell receptor (beta chain) was documented in a study of blood T cell repertoires in COVID-19. Study-level information: The analysed material was cDNA or gDNA that came from T cells, B-cell-depleted T cells, or PBMCs.

Profiling relied on immunoSEQ multiplex PCR, and the TCRdb table lists in-frame clones only, not all of them. The table includes about 230,000 clones, 65% to 85% detected once. In its sample, this clone was seen once. Material: peripheral blood. The origin of this receptor is a woman older than 75 with acute or convalescent COVID-19.

CDR3 DNA sequence: TGTGCCAGCAGTTACAGCACGACAGGCCGCCAAGAGACCCAGTACTTC. It specifies CASSYSTTGRQETQYF. V is TRBV6-5 and J is TRBJ2-5, with a possible D match to TRBD1 (6 bases). CDR3 length: 16 amino acids. V gave up 2 bases and J gave up 1 base, with 14 bases separating them. Per the germline V gene, CDR1 is MNHEY and CDR2 is SVGAGI.